The clone carrying this TCR beta chain is a singleton in its sample. Its antigen remains unknown. These data come from a study of siplizumab effects on memory and regulatory T cells. General study results and limits: Confirmatory evidence of suppressive function in proliferating siplizumab-culture Tregs was not obtained. Under siplizumab, alloreactive sequences traced to unstimulated CD4+ memory cells were significantly reduced. Contribution to the alloresponse seemed major for naive T cells, which also seemed more diverse than memory cells. Sequences below about 10^-5 frequency were poorly captured. As a result, only a minor fraction of alloreactive clones mapped to unstimulated subsets.

The CDR3 loop spans 17 amino acids. CDR1 is SEHNR, CDR2 FQNEAQ, per germline (reference sequence). The J segment lost 5 bases and the V segment lost 3 bases, leaving 12 bases of the junction unmatched. Clones were sequenced by immunoSEQ multiplex PCR, and TCRdb holds only the in-frame ones, with some missing. The data contain 100,000 or so clones, around nine tenths of them singletons. The chain has TRBV7-9 and TRBJ2-2; 7 nucleotides align to TRBD1. Sequenced input: CD4+ T cells sorted from blood. This sequence originates from a human donor in good health. CDR3 loop: CASSFPLGTAKTGELFF. The CDR3 DNA reads as TGTGCCAGCAGCTTTCCCCTTGGGACAGCAAAAACCGGGGAGCTGTTTTTT.